This is a list of T cell receptor beta chains from one sample in a study of blood T cell repertoires in COVID-19. The table came from immunoSEQ multiplex PCR; TCRdb's copy has only in-frame clones and leaves some out. The repertoire holds fewer than 250,000 clones, with approximately 91% as singletons. Sequenced sample: peripheral blood. Receptors were obtained from a man between 25 and 39 years old with COVID-19, enrolled during active disease. The CDR3 runs from the conserved cysteine through the conserved F or W. D genes are given only for firm matches. Rows may omit the clone size; those that give it use once, few, many or a size class.

d_call,j_call,v_call,clone_size,cdr3_aa,cdr3_nt
TRBD2,TRBJ2-2,TRBV9,NA,CASSAHQGLAGGTNTGELFF,TGTGCCAGCAGCGCCCACCAGGGACTAGCGGGGGGTACTAACACCGGGGAGCTGTTTTTT
TRBD2,TRBJ2-3,TRBV7-9,once,CASSLGSGGTDTQYF,TGTGCCAGCAGCTTAGGGAGCGGGGGCACAGATACGCAGTATTTT
NA,TRBJ2-2,TRBV27,NA,CASRWRAAVNTGELFF,TGTGCCAGCCGTTGGAGGGCCGCCGTGAACACCGGGGAGCTGTTTTTT
TRBD1,TRBJ1-2,TRBV6-5,NA,CASSHRQGAVTF,TGTGCCAGCAGTCACCGACAGGGGGCGGTTACCTTC
TRBD2,TRBJ2-5,TRBV12-3/TRBV12-4,NA,CASRGGGETQYF,TGTGCCAGTCGGGGGGGAGGAGAGACCCAGTACTTC
NA,TRBJ1-2,TRBV2,many,CASSRGNDYGYTF,TGTGCCAGCAGTAGAGGGAATGACTATGGCTACACCTTC
NA,TRBJ1-5,TRBV27,NA,CASSMAGVSQPQHF,TGTGCCAGCAGTATGGCAGGGGTCAGTCAGCCCCAGCATTTT
NA,TRBJ1-5,TRBV10-2,NA,CASRGANSNQPQHF,TGCGCCAGCAGGGGGGCCAATAGCAATCAGCCCCAGCATTTT
TRBD1,TRBJ2-3,TRBV9,NA,CASSATGYTDTQYF,TGTGCCAGCAGCGCGACAGGGTACACAGATACGCAGTATTTT
TRBD1,TRBJ2-7,TRBV3-1/TRBV3-2,NA,CASSQPTGGSYEQYF,TGTGCCAGCAGCCAGCCCACAGGGGGTTCCTACGAGCAGTACTTC
TRBD1,TRBJ1-1,TRBV19,NA,CASSGGQGATEAFF,TGTGCCAGTAGTGGGGGACAGGGGGCCACTGAAGCTTTCTTT
TRBD1,TRBJ1-6,TRBV30,NA,CAWSATGTGGLSLYSPLHF,TGTGCCTGGAGTGCCACCGGGACAGGGGGCTTGTCACTCTATTCACCCCTCCACTTT